These 27 T cell receptor beta chains share one sample of origin, sequenced in a study of OX40 agonist ivuxolimab in advanced cancers. The data were produced by immunoSEQ multiplex PCR, yet TCRdb's version contains in-frame clones alone and is incomplete. The table lists some 60,000 clones, more than 80% of them singletons. Here the sequenced sample was CD4+ or CD8+ T cells sorted from blood, taken in a trial of the OX40 agonist ivuxolimab. Receptor source: an adult with an advanced solid tumor such as melanoma, head and neck, liver or kidney cancer.

The chain joins TRBV28 to TRBJ2-5; D might be TRBD2 (6 bases). The DNA end favors TRBJ2-7, so the J call may be wrong. The CDR3 runs 14 residues. Germline values: CDR1 MDHEN, CDR2 SYDVKM. CDR3 loop: CASSLPSAVPEQYF. CDR3 in DNA: TGTGCCAGCAGTTTACCTAGCGCCGTCCCCGAGCAGTACTTC.

This clone was counted a single time. The gene calls are TRBV11-3 and TRBJ1-2; TRBD1 matches at 7 bases. This CDR3 spans 17 amino acids. In germline, CDR1 is SGHNT, CDR2 YENEEA. V was pared by 5 bases and J by 0 bases, with 12 bases of the junction left unmatched. CDR3 region: CASSRPRTGLANYGYTF. In DNA, the CDR3 is TGTGCCAGCAGCCGCCCCCGGACAGGATTAGCTAACTATGGCTACACCTTC.

Of note for this clone: Sequence at one end of the junction differs from germline and may be a read error. The rearrangement joins TRBV7-7 to TRBJ2-3, with D perhaps matching TRBD2 (5 bases). There are 14 residues in the CDR3. CDR1 and CDR2 from the germline V gene are SSHAT and FNYEAQ (reference sequence). CDR3 sequence (DNA): TGTGCTAGCAGCCCTACTAGGCACACAGATACGCAGTATTTT. Protein: CASSPTRHTDTQYF.

This clone was observed once. The genes are TRBV6-6 and TRBJ2-5, with D possibly matching TRBD2 (5 bases). The germline V gene encodes CDR1 MNHNY and CDR2 SVGAGI (reference sequence). This CDR3 contains 15 residues. V was clipped by 6 bases and J by 3 bases, with 17 bases between them. The CDR3 reads CASSPTRQRKETQYF. The DNA for the CDR3 is TGTGCCAGCAGCCCTACTCGTCAGCGGAAAGAGACCCAGTACTTC.

The chain links TRBV27 to TRBJ2-2; D is uncertain. The germline V and J ends were trimmed by 5 bases and 0 bases, with 13 bases remaining between them. The length of the CDR3 is 16 residues. The germline V gene encodes CDR1 MNHEY and CDR2 SMNVEV (reference sequence). The CDR3 DNA reads TGTGCCAGCAGTCTATTAAGGGCCACGAACACCGGGGAGCTGTTTTTT. Amino acid sequence: CASSLLRATNTGELFF.

The chain couples TRBV7-1 to TRBJ1-2; D uncertain. TRBV7-1 is classed as an ORF, of uncertain function. V was pared by 4 bases and J by 0 bases, with 9 bases between. The length of the CDR3 is 14 residues. CDR3 DNA: TGTGCCAGCAGCTACAGACAAGCTAACTATGGCTACACCTTC. It codes for CASSYRQANYGYTF.

This chain connects TRBV4-2 to TRBJ2-5; TRBD1 agrees at 8 bases. V lost 2 bases, J lost 4 bases, and 6 bases stayed unmatched. The CDR3 covers 15 residues. Germline V gene data show CDR1 as LGHNA and CDR2 as YNFKEQ. The CDR3 bases are TGTGCCAGCAGCCAATACAGGGGGTCAGCAGAGACCCAGTACTTC. This encodes CASSQYRGSAETQYF.

This clone is a singleton in its sample. The V call is TRBV28, the J call TRBJ2-3; TRBD1 aligns across 8 bases. This CDR3 comprises 18 residues. Trimming removed 4 bases from V and 0 bases from J; junction bases left unmatched: 12. Germline V gene lookup returns CDR1 MDHEN and CDR2 SYDVKM. The CDR3 nucleotides are TGTGCCAGCAGTTCGGGATGGACAGGGAGATCCAGCACAGATACGCAGTATTTT. As protein: CASSSGWTGRSSTDTQYF.

The genes are TRBV2 and TRBJ2-1; a weak D match, TRBD2 (6 bases). V gave up 1 base and J gave up 4 bases, with 8 bases separating them. The germline V gene has CDR1 SNHLY and CDR2 FYNNEI. This CDR3 has 14 residues. The CDR3 bases are TGTGCCAGCAGTGAAGAGGGACTGTACAATGAGCAGTTCTTC. It specifies CASSEEGLYNEQFF.

The V and J genes are TRBV7-9 and TRBJ1-2, with 7 nucleotides matching TRBD1. Germline lookup yields CDR1 SEHNR and CDR2 FQNEAQ (reference sequence). J lost 4 bases, V lost 5 bases, and 10 bases had no gene match. The CDR3 spans 15 residues. The CDR3 DNA reads TGTGCCAGCAGCCACCACAGGGGAGAAAGCTATGGCTACACCTTC. Protein product: CASSHHRGESYGYTF.

This clone was seen a single time. This sequence joins TRBV5-1 and TRBJ2-1, with TRBD2 matching over 12 bases. Germline V gives CDR1 SGHRS, CDR2 YFSETQ. V dropped 0 bases and J dropped 2; count of bases not matched to a gene: 3. The CDR3 is 17 amino acids. The chain's CDR3 is CASSLARLAGAYNEQFF. The DNA for the CDR3 is TGCGCCAGCAGCTTGGCACGACTAGCGGGAGCCTACAATGAGCAGTTCTTC.

The J gene is TRBJ2-6, the V gene TRBV13; TRBD2 might be the D (6 bases). Germline V CDR1 and CDR2: PRHDT, FYEKMQ (reference sequence). CDR3 length: 18 amino acids. Trimming removed 4 bases from V and 1 base from J, with 17 bases in between. CDR3 DNA: TGTGCCAGCAGCTCTCTCCGGGACTTTCAATCTGGGGCCAACGTCCTGACTTTC. This translates into CASSSLRDFQSGANVLTF.

The chain joins TRBV7-6 to TRBJ2-5, with 8 positions matching TRBD1. Per germline, CDR1 SGHVS and CDR2 FNYEAQ. CDR3 length: 16 amino acids. Germline trimming cut 5 bases from V and 5 bases from J; bases unmatched to any gene: 13. Written as DNA, the CDR3 is TGTGCCAGCAGCCCCAGGGGCAGGGGACAGGCGGAGACCCAGTACTTC. This gives the protein CASSPRGRGQAETQYF.

The chain carries TRBV7-2 and TRBJ2-2; weak D call: TRBD2 (5 bases). Germline CDR1 reads SGHTA; CDR2 reads FQGNSA. Trimming took 0 bases from V and 6 from J, leaving 11 bases between them. This CDR3 has 15 residues. The CDR3 nucleotides read TGTGCCAGCAGCTTAGCCAGCGGTATGGCCGGGGAGCTGTTTTTT. It translates to CASSLASGMAGELFF. Full variable domain (rest looked up from reference TRBV7-2 and TRBJ2-2): GAGVSQSPSNKVTEKGKDVELRCDPISGHTALYWYRQSLGQGLEFLIYFQGNSAPDKSGLPSDRFSAERTGGSVSTLTIQRTQQEDSAVYLCASSLASGMAGELFFGEGSRLTVL.

V is TRBV28 and J is TRBJ2-7; 14 bases align to TRBD2. Unmatched junction bases numbered 4, after V lost 9 bases and J lost 3 bases. The CDR3 is 14 amino acids. CDR1 and CDR2 (germline): MDHEN, SYDVKM. CDR3 residues: CASLGTSGSYEQYF. The DNA for the CDR3 is TGTGCCAGTCTGGGGACTAGCGGGAGCTACGAGCAGTACTTC. The variable domain in full, completed from reference TRBV28 and TRBJ2-7, reads DVKVTQSSRYLVKRTGEKVFLECVQDMDHENMFWYRQDPGLGLRLIYFSYDVKMKEKGDIPEGYSVSREKKERFSLILESASTNQTSMYLCASLGTSGSYEQYFGPGTRLTVT.

The chain links TRBV5-1 to TRBJ2-7; D call uncertain. Germline V gene data show CDR1 as SGHRS and CDR2 as YFSETQ. Trimming shortened V by 0 bases and J by 0 bases, and 7 bases separated the two germline ends. This CDR3 is built from 14 residues. As DNA, the CDR3 is TGCGCCAGCAGCTTGGCCGGCGGCTCCTACGAGCAGTACTTC. Translation: CASSLAGGSYEQYF.

V and J are TRBV6-6 and TRBJ1-5, with 8 bases that match TRBD1. The CDR3 covers 11 residues. Per germline, CDR1 MNHNY and CDR2 SVGAGI (reference sequence). For the CDR3, the DNA is TGTGCGACAGGGGGCAATCAGCCCCAGCATTTT. Translation gives CATGGNQPQHF.

The chain links TRBV10-2 to TRBJ2-5; perhaps TRBD1 as D (6 bases). The CDR3 runs 15 residues. V was pared by 5 bases and J by 3 bases, with 16 bases between. Germline CDR1 reads WSHSY; CDR2 reads SAAADI. The chain's CDR3 is CASSHRDKRKETQYF. CDR3 bases: TGCGCCAGCAGTCACCGGGACAAGAGAAAAGAGACCCAGTACTTC.

This chain connects TRBV5-4 to TRBJ1-2, with D tentatively TRBD1 (6 bases). The length of the CDR3 is 14 residues. Germline loops: CDR1 SGHNT, CDR2 YYREEE (reference sequence). Between the trimmed V and J ends, which lost 4 bases and 5 bases, there was a span of 15 bases. The CDR3 nucleotides are TGTGCCAGCAGCGCAGGGGTGTCTGTGTATGGCTACACCTTC. Encoded protein: CASSAGVSVYGYTF.

This sequence joins TRBV7-2 and TRBJ2-5; perhaps TRBD2 as D (6 bases). Trimming removed 10 bases from V and 10 bases from J, with 19 bases in between. Per germline, CDR1 SGHTA and CDR2 FQGNSA. The CDR3 runs to 12 residues. CDR3 loop: CAIRDPGGIQYF. The CDR3 nucleotides read TGTGCCATCCGGGACCCCGGAGGGATCCAGTACTTC.

This chain uses TRBV28 with TRBJ1-4, with no clear D. Trimming removed 4 bases from V and 0 bases from J, with 9 bases in between. The CDR3 spans 15 residues. The V gene's germline CDR1 is MDHEN and CDR2 SYDVKM. CDR3 bases: TGTGCCAGCAGTTCACTCGGGGCAACTAATGAAAAACTGTTTTTT. Its protein product is CASSSLGATNEKLFF.

This chain uses TRBV6-5 with TRBJ1-1; tentatively, D is TRBD1 (6 bases). Per germline, CDR1 MNHEY and CDR2 SVGAGI. Trimming removed 6 bases at V and 5 bases at J, with 19 bases between. This CDR3 is 15 amino acids long. This CDR3 reads CASRPEPGEWTEAFF. DNA for the CDR3: TGTGCCAGCAGACCCGAACCAGGGGAATGGACTGAAGCTTTCTTT.

This clone was counted once. This chain links TRBV4-2 with TRBJ2-1; 7 bases map to TRBD1. CDR3 length equals 15 residues. The J segment lost 6 bases and the V segment lost 0 bases, leaving 5 bases of the junction unmatched. Germline V gene lookup returns CDR1 LGHNA and CDR2 YNFKEQ. CDR3 loop: CASSQDSPGGNEQFF. In DNA form, the CDR3 reads TGTGCCAGCAGCCAAGATTCGCCAGGGGGCAATGAGCAGTTCTTC.

The CDR3 bases are TGCGCCAGCAGCCGGGACAGTTCGGAAGCTTTCTTT. Translated: CASSRDSSEAFF. The V call is TRBV5-1, the J call TRBJ1-1; TRBD1 matches at 7 bases. Trimming at V came to 4 bases and at J to 8 bases, leaving 5 bases not matched to a gene. Germline V lookup: CDR1 SGHRS, CDR2 YFSETQ. This CDR3 region has 12 residues. Looking up the rest from reference TRBV5-1 and TRBJ1-1 gives the full variable domain: KAGVTQTPRYLIKTRGQQVTLSCSPISGHRSVSWYQQTPGQGLQFLFEYFSETQRNKGNFPGRFSGRQFSNSRSEMNVSTLELGDSALYLCASSRDSSEAFFGQGTRLTVV.

The CDR3 nucleotides read TGTGCCAGCAGTACAGTTCCGCCAAACGGAGAGACCCAGTACTTC. It translates to CASSTVPPNGETQYF. The chain links TRBV27 to TRBJ2-5; D unresolved. Germline CDR1 reads MNHEY; CDR2 reads SMNVEV (reference sequence). Trimming shortened V by 5 bases and J by 4 bases, and 17 bases separated the two germline ends. The CDR3 totals 15 residues.

The chain has TRBV6-4 and TRBJ2-5; 15 positions match TRBD2. CDR1 MRHNA and CDR2 SNTAGT come from the germline V gene. With V trimmed by 0 bases and J by 2 bases, 1 base remained unmatched. The CDR3 is made up of 17 amino acids. CDR3 sequence (DNA): TGTGCCAGCAGTGACTCGGGGACTAGCGGGAGGCAAGAGACCCAGTACTTC. Translated: CASSDSGTSGRQETQYF.

The CDR3 spells CASGQQGTDTQYF. CDR3 DNA sequence: TGCGCCAGCGGACAACAGGGCACAGATACGCAGTATTTT. J is TRBJ2-3 and V is TRBV5-1; the D gene is possibly TRBD1 (5 bases). The CDR3 consists of 13 residues. Germline loops: CDR1 SGHRS, CDR2 YFSETQ. The V end was cut by 7 bases, the J end by 1 base, with 10 bases between.